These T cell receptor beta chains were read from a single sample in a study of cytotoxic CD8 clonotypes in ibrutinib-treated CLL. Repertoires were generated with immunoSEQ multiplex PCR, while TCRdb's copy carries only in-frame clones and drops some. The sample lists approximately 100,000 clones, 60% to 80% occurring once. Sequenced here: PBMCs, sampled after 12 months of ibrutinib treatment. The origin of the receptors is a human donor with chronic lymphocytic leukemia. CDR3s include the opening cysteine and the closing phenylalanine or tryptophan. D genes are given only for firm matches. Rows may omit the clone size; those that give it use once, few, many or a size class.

cdr3_aa: CASKVRSGTEAFF
cdr3_nt: TGTGCCAGCAAGGTCAGGAGCGGGACTGAAGCTTTCTTT
d_call: -
j_call: TRBJ1-1
v_call: TRBV2
clone_size: few

cdr3_aa: CASGPGYEQYF
cdr3_nt: TGTGCTAGTGGTCCCGGGTACGAGCAGTACTTC
d_call: -
j_call: TRBJ2-7
v_call: TRBV12-5
clone_size: -

cdr3_aa: CASSLSGGGGGETQYF
cdr3_nt: TGTGCCAGCAGCTTATCGGGAGGGGGAGGAGGAGAGACCCAGTACTTC
d_call: TRBD2
j_call: TRBJ2-5
v_call: TRBV7-3
clone_size: once

cdr3_aa: CARGDGSSYEQYF
cdr3_nt: TGTGCCAGGGGAGACGGGAGCTCCTACGAGCAGTACTTC
d_call: -
j_call: TRBJ2-7
v_call: TRBV27
clone_size: -

cdr3_aa: CASSPRGYGESSYNEQFF
cdr3_nt: TGTGCCAGCAGCCCGAGGGGGTACGGGGAGAGCTCCTACAATGAGCAGTTCTTC
d_call: -
j_call: TRBJ2-1
v_call: TRBV7-9
clone_size: -

cdr3_aa: CSVEDRGSPADTQYF
cdr3_nt: TGCAGCGTTGAAGATCGGGGGTCTCCAGCAGATACGCAGTATTTT
d_call: -
j_call: TRBJ2-3
v_call: TRBV29-1
clone_size: -

cdr3_aa: CASSTLKAGSEQFF
cdr3_nt: TGTGCCAGCAGTACCCTCAAGGCGGGAAGTGAGCAGTTCTTC
d_call: -
j_call: TRBJ2-1
v_call: TRBV6-1
clone_size: -

cdr3_aa: CASSFQGGTEAFF
cdr3_nt: TGTGCCAGCAGCTTTCAGGGAGGAACTGAAGCTTTCTTT
d_call: -
j_call: TRBJ1-1
v_call: TRBV5-4
clone_size: few

cdr3_aa: CASSWGDRGSGNTIYF
cdr3_nt: TGCGCCAGCAGCTGGGGGGACAGGGGCTCTGGAAACACCATATATTTT
d_call: TRBD1
j_call: TRBJ1-3
v_call: TRBV5-1
clone_size: -

cdr3_aa: CAWSVVTGTFF
cdr3_nt: TGTGCCTGGAGTGTAGTGACAGGGACTTTCTTT
d_call: TRBD1
j_call: TRBJ1-1
v_call: TRBV30
clone_size: -

cdr3_aa: CASSLRDWESKDTQYF
cdr3_nt: TGTGCCAGCAGCTTACGTGATTGGGAGTCCAAGGATACGCAGTATTTT
d_call: -
j_call: TRBJ2-3
v_call: TRBV7-8
clone_size: -

cdr3_aa: CASTSGDRGKNEQFF
cdr3_nt: TGTGCCAGCACGTCAGGGGACAGGGGCAAGAATGAGCAGTTCTTC
d_call: TRBD1
j_call: TRBJ2-1
v_call: TRBV6-1
clone_size: -

cdr3_aa: CASGRGVEYLQYF
cdr3_nt: TGTGCCAGCGGGCGCGGGGTGGAGTATCTGCAGTACTTC
d_call: -
j_call: TRBJ2-7
v_call: TRBV28
clone_size: -

cdr3_aa: CASSLLPGSGSPLHF
cdr3_nt: TGCGCCAGCAGCTTGTTACCAGGGAGCGGTTCACCCCTCCACTTT
d_call: -
j_call: TRBJ1-6
v_call: TRBV5-1
clone_size: -

cdr3_aa: CASSEYGSGEKLFF
cdr3_nt: TGTGCCAGCAGTGAATATGGTTCAGGGGAAAAACTGTTTTTT
d_call: -
j_call: TRBJ1-4
v_call: TRBV6-1
clone_size: -

cdr3_aa: CASSSGVKDTIYF
cdr3_nt: TGTGCCAGCAGCTCAGGGGTAAAAGACACCATATATTTT
d_call: -
j_call: TRBJ1-3
v_call: TRBV5-4
clone_size: -

cdr3_aa: CASSLGGEETQYF
cdr3_nt: TGTGCCAGCAGTTTGGGCGGTGAAGAGACCCAGTACTTC
d_call: -
j_call: TRBJ2-5
v_call: TRBV28
clone_size: -

cdr3_aa: CSAGKGDGKTQYF
cdr3_nt: TGCAGCGCCGGCAAGGGCGACGGGAAGACCCAGTACTTC
d_call: -
j_call: TRBJ2-5
v_call: TRBV29-1
clone_size: -

cdr3_aa: CASDRGNTGELFF
cdr3_nt: TGTGCCAGTGACAGGGGTAACACCGGGGAGCTGTTTTTT
d_call: TRBD1
j_call: TRBJ2-2
v_call: TRBV6-1
clone_size: -

cdr3_aa: CASSQGRHTSGSSTDTQYF
cdr3_nt: TGCGCCAGCAGCCAAGGTCGCCACACTAGCGGCTCTAGCACAGATACGCAGTATTTT
d_call: TRBD2
j_call: TRBJ2-3
v_call: TRBV4-1
clone_size: -

cdr3_aa: CASSPRGAYEQYF
cdr3_nt: TGTGCCAGCAGTCCTCGGGGGGCCTACGAGCAGTACTTC
d_call: TRBD2
j_call: TRBJ2-7
v_call: TRBV6-6
clone_size: -

cdr3_aa: CSVVERTDPYEQYF
cdr3_nt: TGCAGCGTTGTGGAGCGAACAGACCCCTACGAGCAGTACTTC
d_call: -
j_call: TRBJ2-7
v_call: TRBV29-1
clone_size: once

cdr3_aa: CASSSQHSYNEQFF
cdr3_nt: TGTGCCAGCAGCTCGCAGCATTCCTACAATGAGCAGTTCTTC
d_call: -
j_call: TRBJ2-1
v_call: TRBV7-9
clone_size: -

cdr3_aa: CASKWSGGAQYF
cdr3_nt: TGTGCCAGCAAGTGGAGCGGGGGTGCGCAGTATTTT
d_call: TRBD2
j_call: TRBJ2-3
v_call: TRBV6-1
clone_size: once

cdr3_aa: CASSPRAGAGGDTQYF
cdr3_nt: TGTGCCAGCTCGCCGAGGGCGGGGGCCGGTGGAGATACGCAGTATTTT
d_call: -
j_call: TRBJ2-3
v_call: TRBV18
clone_size: -

cdr3_aa: CASSLGQGQGGEKLFF
cdr3_nt: TGTGCCAGCAGCTTAGGTCAGGGACAGGGTGGAGAAAAACTGTTTTTT
d_call: TRBD1
j_call: TRBJ1-4
v_call: TRBV7-2
clone_size: -

cdr3_aa: CASSLDGTYGYTF
cdr3_nt: TGTGCCAGCTCACTCGACGGCACCTATGGCTACACCTTC
d_call: -
j_call: TRBJ1-2
v_call: TRBV18
clone_size: -

cdr3_aa: CASSLTPEGHSNQPQHF
cdr3_nt: TGCGCCAGCAGCTTAACCCCCGAGGGGCATAGCAATCAGCCCCAGCATTTT
d_call: -
j_call: TRBJ1-5
v_call: TRBV5-1
clone_size: -

cdr3_aa: CASSQGTGVVSEKLFF
cdr3_nt: TGCGCCAGCAGCCAAGGCACAGGGGTGGTTAGTGAAAAACTGTTTTTT
d_call: TRBD1
j_call: TRBJ1-4
v_call: TRBV4-1
clone_size: few

cdr3_aa: CASSGGMDKLYTQYF
cdr3_nt: TGCGCCAGCAGCGGGGGGATGGATAAACTATATACGCAGTATTTT
d_call: -
j_call: TRBJ2-3
v_call: TRBV4-3
clone_size: -

cdr3_aa: CASSPSGRATQYF
cdr3_nt: TGCGCCAGCAGTCCCAGTGGGCGCGCGACCCAGTACTTC
d_call: -
j_call: TRBJ2-5
v_call: TRBV10-1
clone_size: -

cdr3_aa: CASSVGGTDTQYF
cdr3_nt: TGTGCCAGCAGCGTAGGGGGCACAGATACGCAGTATTTT
d_call: -
j_call: TRBJ2-3
v_call: TRBV9
clone_size: few

cdr3_aa: CASSLDPARGQSSYNEQFF
cdr3_nt: TGTGCCAGCAGCTTAGATCCCGCGCGCGGACAGAGCTCCTACAATGAGCAGTTCTTC
d_call: -
j_call: TRBJ2-1
v_call: TRBV11-3
clone_size: -

cdr3_aa: CASGHDQPQHF
cdr3_nt: TGTGCTAGTGGTCATGATCAGCCCCAGCATTTT
d_call: -
j_call: TRBJ1-5
v_call: TRBV12-5
clone_size: -

cdr3_aa: CASSRGGVVQSNSPLHF
cdr3_nt: TGCGCCAGCAGTCGAGGGGGAGTAGTACAGAGTAATTCACCCCTCCACTTT
d_call: -
j_call: TRBJ1-6
v_call: TRBV4-1
clone_size: -

cdr3_aa: CASSFTGTFSGNTIYF
cdr3_nt: TGTGCCAGCAGCTTTACCGGGACTTTCTCTGGAAACACCATATATTTT
d_call: -
j_call: TRBJ1-3
v_call: TRBV13
clone_size: -

cdr3_aa: CASSSTGQKNSPLHF
cdr3_nt: TGTGCCAGCAGTTCCACTGGACAGAAGAATTCACCCCTCCACTTT
d_call: -
j_call: TRBJ1-6
v_call: TRBV6-5
clone_size: once

cdr3_aa: CASSARVAGSGNTIYF
cdr3_nt: TGTGCCAGCAGCGCAAGGGTGGCTGGCTCTGGAAACACCATATATTTT
d_call: -
j_call: TRBJ1-3
v_call: TRBV9
clone_size: -

cdr3_aa: CASSPGGTGINTIYF
cdr3_nt: TGCGCCAGCAGCCCGGGAGGGACAGGGATAAACACCATATATTTT
d_call: TRBD1
j_call: TRBJ1-3
v_call: TRBV5-1
clone_size: -

cdr3_aa: CAWALDEAQLDGYTF
cdr3_nt: TGTGCCTGGGCCCTCGATGAGGCGCAGCTGGATGGCTACACCTTC
d_call: -
j_call: TRBJ1-2
v_call: TRBV30
clone_size: few

cdr3_aa: CAWSGNYGYTF
cdr3_nt: TGTGCCTGGAGTGGGAACTATGGCTACACCTTC
d_call: -
j_call: TRBJ1-2
v_call: TRBV30
clone_size: -

cdr3_aa: CASTPASVGGDTQYF
cdr3_nt: TGTGCCAGCACTCCGGCTAGCGTTGGGGGGGATACGCAGTATTTT
d_call: -
j_call: TRBJ2-3
v_call: TRBV2
clone_size: -